This TCR beta chain was recovered during a study of cytomegalovirus exposure and HLA in healthy donors. PCR involved 60 Vbeta and 13 Jbeta primers. Authors' data handling: In a later analysis, of 70 million to 85 million unique beta chains, about 12 million appeared in at least two donors. The method was immunoSEQ multiplex PCR; TCRdb's version includes in-frame clones alone and lacks a portion of them. That table is the source of V, J and clone size, and D and trimming were worked out from the DNA. The data hold more than 90,000 clones, with roughly 80% observed a single time. This CDR3 spans 18 amino acids. Germline V gene lookup returns CDR1 LNHDA and CDR2 SQIVND (reference sequence). In the case of this clone: The junction and the germline gene differ at one end; a read error may be behind it.

The rearrangement joins TRBV19 to TRBJ2-6, with 7 bases aligning to TRBD2. This TCR was sampled from a man aged 40-49 years in good health and CMV-seropositive. The sample taken for sequencing was PBMCs. Here the CDR3 DNA reads TGTGCCAGTAGGATACGGGCAGCCGGGAGGTCTGGAGCCAACGTCCTGACTTTC. Translation: CASRIRAAGRSGANVLTF.